Presented here are 15 T cell receptor beta chains from one specimen sequenced in a study of read filtering for tumor transcriptome and immune sequencing. From roughly 0.4 ug of RNA, a library with molecular barcoded alpha/delta and beta/gamma adaptors was made. TCRdb analysed the reads with MiXCR anew, one entry per CDR3 protein. The table lists over 55,000 distinct CDR3 sequences, approximately 15% of them singletons, with around 45% in the top ten. Sequenced: a population of CD138-negative cells sorted from bone marrow. The receptors shown here come from a donor at least 40 years old with multiple myeloma.

The J gene is TRBJ2-3, the V gene TRBV12-3 or TRBV12-4; 7 positions agree with TRBD2. This CDR3 region has 15 residues. The ends lost 7 bases at V and 3 bases at J; junction bases unmatched: 10. CDR3 bases: TGTGCCAGCACCGCCGGGGGAGGGCCAACAGATACGCAGTATTTT. It is translated as CASTAGGGPTDTQYF.

This clonotype was seen ten or more times. The chain combines TRBV13 with TRBJ2-1, with D possibly being TRBD2 (6 bases). Germline values: CDR1 PRHDT, CDR2 FYEKMQ (reference sequence). This CDR3 spans 16 amino acids. V gave up 2 bases and J gave up 5 bases, with 16 bases separating them. DNA of the CDR3: TGTGCCAGCAGCTTACGAGGCGGGGAATTTGACAATGAGCAGTTCTTC. This translates into CASSLRGGEFDNEQFF.

There are many counts of this clonotype. This chain joins TRBV20-1 and TRBJ2-7, with 12 bases lining up with TRBD2. The trim removed 6 bases at V and 4 bases at J, leaving 10 bases unmatched. Germline V gives CDR1 DFQATT, CDR2 SNEGSKA (reference sequence). The CDR3 loop spans 15 amino acids. The CDR3 DNA reads TGCAGTGCGATAATGACTAGCGGGAGTTTTTACGAGCAGTACTTC. Its protein is CSAIMTSGSFYEQYF.

As to this clonotype: Given a much more abundant clone one base away, this may be a read error. V usage is TRBV7-6 and J usage is TRBJ2-7; 8 bases match TRBD1. Trimming at V came to 3 bases and at J to 2 bases, leaving 0 bases not matched to a gene. The CDR3 sequence is 13 residues long. Per germline, CDR1 SGHVS and CDR2 FNYEAQ. The CDR3 spells CASSLTGAYEQYF. The CDR3, as DNA: TGTGCCAGCAGCTTGACAGGGGCCTACGAGCAGTACTTC. Variable domain in full (rest from reference TRBV7-6 and TRBJ2-7): GAGVSQSPRYKVTKRGQDVALRCDPISGHVSLYWYRQALGQGPEFLTYFNYEAQQDKSGLPNDRFSAERPEGSISTLTIQRTEQRDSAMYRCASSLTGAYEQYFGPGTRLTVT.

This clonotype was seen many times. The V and J genes are TRBV29-1 and TRBJ1-1; 7 bases are shared with TRBD1. Germline values: CDR1 SQVTM, CDR2 ANQGSEA. V dropped 6 bases and J dropped 14; count of bases not matched to a gene: 3. The CDR3 is 8 amino acids. In DNA form, the CDR3 reads TGCAGCGTGACAGGGTTATTCTTT. Translation: CSVTGLFF.

This clonotype has ten or more counts. The rearrangement links TRBV7-9 to TRBJ2-1; no reliable D call. The V end lost 3 bases, the J end lost 3 bases, and 9 bases lay between the germline ends. Per the germline V gene, CDR1 is SEHNR and CDR2 is FQNEAQ (reference sequence). This CDR3 region has 14 residues. CDR3 in amino acids: CASSFLADYNEQFF. The CDR3 DNA is TGTGCCAGCAGCTTTCTCGCTGACTACAATGAGCAGTTCTTC. The variable domain in full, completed from reference TRBV7-9 and TRBJ2-1, reads DTGVSQNPRHKITKRGQNVTFRCDPISEHNRLYWYRQTLGQGPEFLTYFQNEAQLEKSRLLSDRFSAERPKGSFSTLEIQRTEQGDSAMYLCASSFLADYNEQFFGPGTRLTVL.

Worth noting for this clonotype: This could be a read error, since a much larger clone is one nucleotide away. This rearrangement joins TRBV2 to TRBJ1-5, with TRBD1 as a possible D gene (6 bases). With 7 bases removed from V and 5 bases from J, the gap between germline ends came to 18 bases. The germline CDR1 and CDR2 sequences are SNHLY and FYNNEI. The CDR3 has 15 residues. The DNA of the CDR3 is TGTGCCAGCATTAGACGTCCAGGGGAGGATCAGCCCCAGCATTTT. Its translation is CASIRRPGEDQPQHF.

This clonotype has a count of ten or more. The chain joins TRBV29-1 to TRBJ2-1, with 7 bases identical to TRBD1. The CDR3 is made up of 13 amino acids. With 4 bases clipped from V and 4 bases from J, the junction kept 4 bases outside the gene matches. CDR1 is SQVTM, CDR2 ANQGSEA, per germline. The CDR3 DNA reads as TGCAGCGTTGGAGACAGGGTATACAATGAGCAGTTCTTC. Protein sequence: CSVGDRVYNEQFF.

This clonotype occurred many times. V gene TRBV5-5 combines with J gene TRBJ2-1, with 8 bases that match TRBD2. Germline CDR1 is SGHKS and CDR2 is YYEKEE (reference sequence). This CDR3 has 12 residues. V lost 9 bases, J lost 6 bases, and 5 bases stayed unmatched. The CDR3: CATGTSRNEQFF. DNA of the CDR3: TGTGCCACAGGGACTAGTCGCAATGAGCAGTTCTTC.

The V gene is TRBV3-1, the J gene TRBJ2-6, with a possible D match to TRBD2 (5 bases). Germline values: CDR1 LGHDT, CDR2 YNNKEL (reference sequence). Between the trimmed V and J ends, which lost 0 bases and 0 bases, there was a span of 6 bases. CDR3 length equals 16 residues. This chain's CDR3 is CASSQDGGSGANVLTF. The DNA for the CDR3 is TGTGCCAGCAGCCAAGACGGAGGCTCTGGGGCCAACGTCCTGACTTTC.

This clonotype was seen many times. The chain employs TRBV11-2 and TRBJ2-3; D possibly corresponds to TRBD2 (5 bases). The V gene's germline CDR1 is SGHAT and CDR2 FQNNGV. V was shortened by 2 bases and J by 2 bases, with 14 bases between the two germline ends. The CDR3 is 16 residues long. The CDR3 DNA reads as TGTGCCAGCAGCTTAAGAGCGAGAGGGCCCACAGATACGCAGTATTTT. Translating it yields CASSLRARGPTDTQYF.

The V and J genes are TRBV15 and TRBJ1-1, with 7 positions matching TRBD1. Germline lookup yields CDR1 LNHNV and CDR2 YYDKDF (reference sequence). V lost 9 bases, J lost 0 bases, and 10 bases stayed unmatched. The CDR3 loop spans 15 amino acids. The CDR3 DNA reads TGTGCCACAAGCGACAGGGCTTCTATGAACACTGAAGCTTTCTTT. It translates to CATSDRASMNTEAFF.

In its sample, this clonotype was seen a few times. A much larger clone differs by one base, so this may be a read error. This chain joins TRBV5-1 and TRBJ2-1; D is possibly TRBD2 (6 bases). CDR1 is SGHRS, CDR2 YFSETQ, per germline. V lost 1 base to trimming and J lost 8 bases, with 16 bases between them. This CDR3 is 15 amino acids long. CDR3: CASSLLGGERDEQFF. The CDR3 nucleotides read TGCGCCAGCAGCTTGTTAGGAGGGGAGCGGGATGAGCAGTTCTTC.

Concerning this clonotype itself: A read error may explain this, as a much larger clone is one base away. V usage is TRBV6-2 or TRBV6-3 and J usage is TRBJ2-3, with D perhaps matching TRBD1 or TRBD2 (5 bases each). The CDR3 extends over 13 amino acids. V was clipped by 7 bases and J by 5 bases, with 13 bases between them. The germline CDR1 and CDR2 sequences are MNHEY and SVGEGT. The CDR3 here is CASTGTFRDTQYF. DNA of the CDR3: TGTGCCAGCACCGGGACCTTCCGAGATACGCAGTATTTT.

This clonotype was observed many times. The J gene is TRBJ2-1, the V gene TRBV6-2 or TRBV6-3; D gene ambiguous. The CDR3 consists of 14 residues. Germline-derived CDR1 and CDR2 are MNHEY and SVGEGT. V lost 6 bases and J lost 5, with 14 bases in between. CDR3 region: CASSQTFLNNEQFF. CDR3 coding DNA: TGTGCCAGCAGCCAGACTTTTCTTAACAATGAGCAGTTCTTC.